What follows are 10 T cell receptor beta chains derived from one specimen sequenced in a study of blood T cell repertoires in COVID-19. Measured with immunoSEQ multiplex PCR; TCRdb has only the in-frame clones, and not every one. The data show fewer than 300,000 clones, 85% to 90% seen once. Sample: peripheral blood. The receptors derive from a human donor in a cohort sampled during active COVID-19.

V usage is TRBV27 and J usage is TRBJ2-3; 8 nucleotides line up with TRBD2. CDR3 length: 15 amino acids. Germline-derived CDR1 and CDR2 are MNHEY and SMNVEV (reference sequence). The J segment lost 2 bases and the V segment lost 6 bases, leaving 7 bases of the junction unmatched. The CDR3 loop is CASRSTSGHTDTQYF. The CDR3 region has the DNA TGTGCCAGCAGGTCAACTAGCGGTCACACAGATACGCAGTATTTT.

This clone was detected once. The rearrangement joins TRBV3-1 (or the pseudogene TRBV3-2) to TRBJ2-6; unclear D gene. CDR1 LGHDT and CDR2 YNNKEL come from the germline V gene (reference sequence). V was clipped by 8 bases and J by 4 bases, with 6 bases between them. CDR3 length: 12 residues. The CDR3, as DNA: TGTGCCAGCCAGGCAGGGGCCAACGTCCTGACTTTC. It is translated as CASQAGANVLTF.

For the CDR3, the DNA is TGCGCCAGCAGCCCTACAGGGATCGGGGAGCTGTTTTTT. Residues: CASSPTGIGELFF. V is TRBV5-1 and J is TRBJ2-2; possibly TRBD1 for D (6 bases). The germline V gene encodes CDR1 SGHRS and CDR2 YFSETQ. Trimming cost V 4 bases and J 7 bases, with 11 bases left between them. This CDR3 is 13 amino acids long.

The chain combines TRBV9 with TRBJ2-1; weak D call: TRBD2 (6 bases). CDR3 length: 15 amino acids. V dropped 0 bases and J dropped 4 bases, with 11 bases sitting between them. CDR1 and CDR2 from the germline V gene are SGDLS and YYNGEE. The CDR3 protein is CASSVEASAYNEQFF. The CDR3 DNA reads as TGTGCCAGCAGCGTAGAGGCTAGCGCTTACAATGAGCAGTTCTTC.

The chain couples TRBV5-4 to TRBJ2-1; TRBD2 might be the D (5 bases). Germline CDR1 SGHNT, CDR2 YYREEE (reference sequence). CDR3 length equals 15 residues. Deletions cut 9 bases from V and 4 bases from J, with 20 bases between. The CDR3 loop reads CAIREEVSGYNEQFF. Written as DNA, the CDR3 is TGTGCCATCAGAGAAGAAGTCTCGGGGTACAATGAGCAGTTCTTC.

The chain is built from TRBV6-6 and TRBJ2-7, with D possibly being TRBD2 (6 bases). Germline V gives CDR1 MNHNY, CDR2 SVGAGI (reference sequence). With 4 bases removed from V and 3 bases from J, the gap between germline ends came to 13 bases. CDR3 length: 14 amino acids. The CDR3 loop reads CASSSLAASYEQYF. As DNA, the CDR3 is TGTGCCAGCAGTTCATTAGCGGCGAGCTACGAGCAGTACTTC.

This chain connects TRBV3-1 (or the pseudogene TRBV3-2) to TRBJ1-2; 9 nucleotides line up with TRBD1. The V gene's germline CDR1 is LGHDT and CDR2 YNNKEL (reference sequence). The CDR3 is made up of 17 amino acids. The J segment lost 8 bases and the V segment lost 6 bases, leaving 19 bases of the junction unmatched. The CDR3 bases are TGTGCCAGCAGTCCTCATCCTTCCCCGGGACAGGGAGCCGGCTACACCTTC. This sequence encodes CASSPHPSPGQGAGYTF.

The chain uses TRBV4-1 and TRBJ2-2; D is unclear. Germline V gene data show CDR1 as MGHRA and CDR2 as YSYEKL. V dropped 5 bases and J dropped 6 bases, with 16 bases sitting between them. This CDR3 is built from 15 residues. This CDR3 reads CASSSESPRAGELFF. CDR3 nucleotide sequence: TGCGCCAGCAGCAGCGAGAGTCCCCGCGCCGGGGAGCTGTTTTTT.

The CDR3 here is CASSPKRGRYNEQFF. CDR3 nucleotide sequence: TGTGCCAGCAGTCCTAAGCGGGGACGATACAATGAGCAGTTCTTC. V and J are TRBV7-2 and TRBJ2-1; 7 bases are shared with TRBD2. This CDR3 is 15 amino acids long. Germline V gives CDR1 SGHTA, CDR2 FQGNSA. Trimming removed 6 bases from V and 4 bases from J; junction bases left unmatched: 9.

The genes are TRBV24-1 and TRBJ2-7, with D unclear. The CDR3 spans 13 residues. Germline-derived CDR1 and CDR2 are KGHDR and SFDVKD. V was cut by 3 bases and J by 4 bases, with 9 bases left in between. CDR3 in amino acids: CATSDPNGYEQYF. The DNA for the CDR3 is TGTGCCACCAGTGATCCCAACGGTTACGAGCAGTACTTC.